The T cell receptor beta chain under discussion was sequenced for a study of T cell responses to AZD1222 COVID-19 vaccine. Study-wide findings and caveats: Repertoire sampling occurred only after the peak T cell response. Spike-specific TCRs gained breadth and depth after people received two AZD1222 doses. Clonal diversity was possibly underestimated; the donors were predominantly white British and more often female.

Turning to this clone: What it recognizes is unknown.

Sequenced by immunoSEQ multiplex PCR; TCRdb stores in-frame clones only, minus some. The repertoire holds around 50,000 clones, with approximately 89% as singletons. The V and J ends lost 5 bases and 2 bases, in that order; junction bases with no gene match: 9. This CDR3 spans 15 amino acids. Germline CDR1 is LNHNV and CDR2 is YYDKDF (reference sequence). The sequence was collected from an adult who received the AZD1222 COVID-19 vaccine. Sequences were derived from peripheral blood, sampled 28 days after the second AZD1222 dose. This chain uses TRBV15 with TRBJ2-7; 7 bases agree with TRBD1. The CDR3 loop reads CATSLGDSDTYEQYF. Here the CDR3 DNA reads TGTGCCACCAGCTTAGGGGACAGTGACACCTACGAGCAGTACTTC. Looking up the rest from reference TRBV15 and TRBJ2-7 gives the full variable domain: DAMVIQNPRYQVTQFGKPVTLSCSQTLNHNVMYWYQQKSSQAPKLLFHYYDKDFNNEADTPDNFQSRRPNTSFCFLDIRSPGLGDTAMYLCATSLGDSDTYEQYFGPGTRLTVT.